The 26 T cell receptor beta chains reported below all come from one sample, sequenced in a study of CD8 T cells in ankylosing spondylitis. MiXCR was run by TCRdb on the 5' RACE reads, yielding one entry per CDR3 protein. The table records hundreds of thousands of distinct CDR3 sequences, 17% of them present only once. These TCRs are of unknown antigen specificity. Study conclusions and caveats: Seemingly characteristic of ankylosing spondylitis blood was a TCR beta motif consisting of eight highly homologous variants.

The material sequenced was blood, either unsorted or a sorted T cell fraction (not recorded which). These receptors all stem from a male donor with ankylosing spondylitis.

Only a few counts were recorded for this clonotype. The rearrangement links TRBV20-1 to TRBJ2-3; 7 nucleotides agree with TRBD2. Looked up from germline, CDR1 is DFQATT and CDR2 is SNEGSKA (reference sequence). CDR3 size: 17 residues. V shed 0 bases and J 0 bases; nucleotides not matched to a gene: 9. The CDR3 reads CSARDLREYISTDTQYF. CDR3 DNA: TGCAGTGCTAGAGATCTGCGGGAGTATATCAGCACAGATACGCAGTATTTT.

This clonotype was detected ten times or more. The rearrangement joins TRBV12-3 or TRBV12-4 to TRBJ1-5; no clear D gene. CDR3 length equals 12 residues. Trimming left V 5 bases short and J 4 bases short, with 6 bases between. For the CDR3, the DNA is TGTGCCAGCAGTCAAAGAAATCAGCCCCAGCATTTT. Its translation is CASSQRNQPQHF.

V and J are TRBV20-1 and TRBJ1-6; D is uncertain. CDR1 and CDR2 (germline): DFQATT, SNEGSKA (reference sequence). CDR3 size: 9 residues. V was pared by 8 bases and J by 9 bases, with 5 bases between. The DNA for the CDR3 is TGCAGTTCGGGTTCACCCCTCCACTTT. Amino acid sequence: CSSGSPLHF.

This clonotype was found a few times. The chain employs TRBV20-1 and TRBJ2-5, with D perhaps TRBD1 (6 bases). Trimming stripped 5 bases from V and 2 bases from J, with 15 bases between. The germline gives CDR1 DFQATT, CDR2 SNEGSKA (reference sequence). CDR3 size: 14 residues. The CDR3 region has the DNA TGCAGTGCTCCAGTGGGACAAATGCAAGAGACCCAGTACTTC. It is translated as CSAPVGQMQETQYF.

This clonotype was detected a few times. The chain combines TRBV18 with TRBJ2-3, with D perhaps TRBD2 (7 bases). V was trimmed by 3 bases and J by 7 bases, leaving 11 bases between them. Germline V CDR1 and CDR2: KGHSH, LQKENI. CDR3 size: 13 residues. The CDR3 nucleotides read TGTGCCAGCTCACCGGGAGGGGGAAATACGCAGTATTTT. The encoded protein is CASSPGGGNTQYF.

This clonotype was seen only a few times. The rearrangement joins TRBV20-1 to TRBJ2-7; 7 bases are shared with TRBD1. The ends lost 6 bases at V and 1 base at J; junction bases unmatched: 6. The CDR3 extends over 13 amino acids. From germline, CDR1 is DFQATT and CDR2 SNEGSKA (reference sequence). The CDR3 region is CSAPGQKSYEQYF. CDR3 nucleotide sequence: TGCAGTGCCCCGGGACAGAAGTCCTACGAGCAGTACTTC.

Here the CDR3 reads CASSPGQLGSNEQFF. In DNA form, the CDR3 reads TGTGCCAGCTCACCGGGACAACTTGGGTCGAATGAGCAGTTCTTC. The rearrangement links TRBV18 to TRBJ2-1; maybe TRBD1 (6 bases). The germline V gene encodes CDR1 KGHSH and CDR2 LQKENI. Trimming removed 3 bases from V and 7 bases from J, with 16 bases in between. This CDR3 has 15 residues.

This clonotype was seen more than once but under ten times. This sequence joins TRBV25-1 and TRBJ1-1; D ambiguous. V lost 10 bases, J lost 4 bases, and 10 bases lay in between. This CDR3 has 11 residues. Germline values: CDR1 MGHDK, CDR2 SYGVNS. CDR3 nucleotide sequence: TGTGCCACTTCGGGGTTCACTGAAGCTTTCTTT. The encoded protein is CATSGFTEAFF.

This chain links TRBV18 with TRBJ2-4; possible D gene TRBD1, 6 bases. V lost 5 bases and J lost 0, with 11 bases in between. CDR3 length: 15 residues. CDR1 and CDR2 from the germline V gene are KGHSH and LQKENI. The CDR3 DNA follows: TGTGCCAGCTCAGAACAGGGTCTAGCCAAAAACATTCAGTACTTC. This gives the protein CASSEQGLAKNIQYF.

The chain uses TRBV5-1 and TRBJ1-4; 8 nucleotides line up with TRBD1. The trim removed 0 bases at V and 8 bases at J, leaving 6 bases unmatched. The CDR3 contains 15 residues. The V gene's germline CDR1 is SGHRS and CDR2 YFSETQ. The CDR3 reads CASSLEGQGWEKLFF. The CDR3 DNA is TGCGCCAGCAGCTTGGAAGGACAGGGTTGGGAAAAACTGTTTTTT. The entire variable domain, with the rest obtained from reference TRBV5-1 and TRBJ1-4, is as follows: KAGVTQTPRYLIKTRGQQVTLSCSPISGHRSVSWYQQTPGQGLQFLFEYFSETQRNKGNFPGRFSGRQFSNSRSEMNVSTLELGDSALYLCASSLEGQGWEKLFFGSGTQLSVL.

This clonotype was seen ten or more times. The rearrangement joins TRBV12-3 or TRBV12-4 to TRBJ2-1; tentatively, D is TRBD2 (6 bases). The CDR3 loop spans 15 amino acids. Trimming removed 1 base at V and 3 bases at J, with 10 bases between. The CDR3 coding sequence is TGTGCCAGCAGTTTAGGTTCGGGAGTCTACAATGAGCAGTTCTTC. Amino acid sequence: CASSLGSGVYNEQFF.

V and J are TRBV20-1 and TRBJ2-3; 8 positions agree with TRBD2. The germline V gene encodes CDR1 DFQATT and CDR2 SNEGSKA (reference sequence). The CDR3 has 14 residues. J was trimmed by 4 bases and V by 3 bases; bases with no gene match: 6. The CDR3 region is CSASGRAVADTQYF. In DNA form, the CDR3 reads TGCAGTGCTAGCGGGAGGGCCGTGGCAGATACGCAGTATTTT.

The table lists this clonotype with a few counts. V and J are TRBV28 and TRBJ1-1, with D unresolved. The CDR3 loop spans 13 amino acids. With 7 bases removed from V and 7 bases from J, the gap between germline ends came to 16 bases. The germline V gene encodes CDR1 MDHEN and CDR2 SYDVKM. The DNA for the CDR3 is TGTGCCAGCAATCCCGCCTCACAAATTGAAGCTTTCTTT. Translated, it gives CASNPASQIEAFF.

This clonotype has ten or more counts. The CDR3 protein is CASSLSGNGYTF. CDR3 DNA sequence: TGTGCCAGCAGTTTATCAGGGAACGGCTACACCTTC. This sequence joins TRBV12-3 or TRBV12-4 and TRBJ1-2, with D perhaps TRBD1 (5 bases). Trimming pared 2 bases from V and 8 bases from J, leaving 9 bases between. There are 12 residues in the CDR3.

The CDR3 DNA reads TGTGCCAGCAGTTTGGTCACTAGCGGCGCCAATGAGCAGTTCTTC. Translation: CASSLVTSGANEQFF. The chain employs TRBV27 and TRBJ2-1; 8 bases fit TRBD2. The CDR3 length is 15 residues. Germline assignment: CDR1 MNHEY and CDR2 SMNVEV (reference sequence). Trimming cost V 3 bases and J 6 bases; bases outside gene matches: 7.

This clonotype was seen only a few times. The CDR3 bases are TGTGCCACCAGTGATCAGGCGCGAACCCAGTACTTC. Protein: CATSDQARTQYF. The chain couples TRBV24-1 to TRBJ2-5; unclear D gene. The CDR3 spans 12 residues. Per germline, CDR1 KGHDR and CDR2 SFDVKD. V lost 3 bases, J lost 8 bases, and 9 bases lay in between.

This chain links TRBV24-1 with TRBJ2-3, with 11 bases fitting TRBD2. CDR3 length: 15 amino acids. Germline-derived CDR1 and CDR2 are KGHDR and SFDVKD. With V trimmed by 0 bases and J by 6 bases, 1 base remained unmatched. The CDR3 DNA reads as TGTGCCACCAGTGATTTGGCTAGCGGGAGGGATACGCAGTATTTT. Translated: CATSDLASGRDTQYF.

This clonotype was seen more than once but under ten times. This chain joins TRBV7-9 and TRBJ1-4; 7 nucleotides agree with TRBD1. Germline V CDR1 and CDR2: SEHNR, FQNEAQ (reference sequence). V dropped 7 bases and J dropped 3; count of bases not matched to a gene: 8. The CDR3 has 15 residues. In DNA, the CDR3 is TGTGCCAGCACCGAGGGGGCAGCGCCTAATGAAAAACTGTTTTTT. This codes for CASTEGAAPNEKLFF. Full variable domain (rest looked up from reference TRBV7-9 and TRBJ1-4): DTGVSQNPRHKITKRGQNVTFRCDPISEHNRLYWYRQTLGQGPEFLTYFQNEAQLEKSRLLSDRFSAERPKGSFSTLEIQRTEQGDSAMYLCASTEGAAPNEKLFFGSGTQLSVL.

This clonotype has just a few counts. This rearrangement joins TRBV6-2 or TRBV6-3 to TRBJ2-3; perhaps TRBD1 as D (5 bases). Trimming left V 2 bases short and J 2 bases short, with 8 bases between. The CDR3 consists of 14 residues. CDR1 is MNHEY, CDR2 SVGEGT, per germline. This chain's CDR3 is CASSYDSYTDTQYF. The CDR3 nucleotides are TGTGCCAGCAGTTACGACAGCTACACAGATACGCAGTATTTT.

This chain links TRBV7-3 with TRBJ2-3; 12 nucleotides agree with TRBD2. CDR1 is SGHTA and CDR2 is FQGTGA in the germline V gene. This CDR3 has 21 amino acids. With V trimmed by 0 bases and J by 2 bases, 15 bases remained unmatched. CDR3 in amino acids: CASSLTPSSGRANGYTDTQYF. CDR3 nucleotide sequence: TGTGCCAGCAGCTTAACACCATCTAGCGGGAGGGCCAATGGGTACACAGATACGCAGTATTTT.

The V and J genes are TRBV4-1 and TRBJ1-3; 9 nucleotides align to TRBD1. CDR3 length: 16 amino acids. Trimming at V came to 2 bases and at J to 4 bases, leaving 6 bases not matched to a gene. CDR1 MGHRA and CDR2 YSYEKL come from the germline V gene. The CDR3: CASSQPDRGQGNTIYF. In DNA, the CDR3 is TGCGCCAGCAGCCAACCGGACAGGGGCCAGGGAAACACCATATATTTT.

The gene calls are TRBV9 and TRBJ2-1; D perhaps matches TRBD2 (6 bases). Per the germline V gene, CDR1 is SGDLS and CDR2 is YYNGEE. V lost 4 bases, J lost 6 bases, and 17 bases lay in between. The CDR3 is 15 residues long. The CDR3 DNA reads TGTGCCAGCAGCCCCCGTATCTCTAGCGTCAATGAGCAGTTCTTC. It specifies CASSPRISSVNEQFF. The full variable domain, rest sourced from reference TRBV9 and TRBJ2-1, is DSGVTQTPKHLITATGQRVTLRCSPRSGDLSVYWYQQSLDQGLQFLIQYYNGEERAKGNILERFSAQQFPDLHSELNLSSLELGDSALYFCASSPRISSVNEQFFGPGTRLTVL.

The chain couples TRBV7-9 to TRBJ2-1, with a possible D match to TRBD1 (7 bases). The CDR3 has 17 residues. V lost 5 bases and J lost 6, with 23 bases in between. Germline V gene data show CDR1 as SEHNR and CDR2 as FQNEAQ (reference sequence). The chain's CDR3 is CASSARGAGGTSNEQFF. The DNA for the CDR3 is TGTGCCAGCAGCGCCAGGGGGGCTGGAGGGACGAGCAATGAGCAGTTCTTC.

This clonotype was found a few times. The chain recombines TRBV2 with TRBJ1-5; D gene uncertain. Trimming removed 3 bases at V and 1 base at J, with 10 bases between. The V gene's germline CDR1 is SNHLY and CDR2 FYNNEI. This CDR3 spans 15 amino acids. In nucleotides, the CDR3 is TGTGCCAGCAGTGAGGGTATTGTAAGCAATCAGCCCCAGCATTTT. Its translation is CASSEGIVSNQPQHF.

The chain uses TRBV24-1 and TRBJ2-3, with D possibly TRBD1 on 5 matching bases. V lost 3 bases, J lost 1 base, and 19 bases lay in between. This CDR3 contains 18 residues. Germline-derived CDR1 and CDR2 are KGHDR and SFDVKD. The CDR3: CATSDPTVRDGGTDTQYF. CDR3 nucleotides: TGTGCCACCAGTGATCCGACCGTCAGGGATGGGGGCACAGATACGCAGTATTTT.

This chain connects TRBV20-1 to TRBJ1-5, with 7 nucleotides matching TRBD1. The V gene's germline CDR1 is DFQATT and CDR2 SNEGSKA (reference sequence). V shed 2 bases, J shed 0 bases, and the junction held 10 bases outside the gene matches. The CDR3 runs to 17 residues. CDR3: CSARRGSTGSSNQPQHF. Written as DNA, the CDR3 is TGCAGTGCTAGACGTGGGTCGACAGGGTCTAGCAATCAGCCCCAGCATTTT.